A single sample gave rise to the 12 T cell receptor beta chains below, sequenced in a study of blood T cell repertoires in COVID-19. Sequenced by immunoSEQ multiplex PCR; TCRdb stores in-frame clones only, minus some. The table lists some 11,000 clones, roughly 81% of them singletons. The sequencing input was peripheral blood. The receptors come from a man aged 50-60 years with active COVID-19.

The chain has TRBV7-6 and TRBJ2-1, with a possible D match to TRBD1 (6 bases). Germline V lookup: CDR1 SGHVS, CDR2 FNYEAQ. This CDR3 is built from 17 residues. V dropped 1 base and J dropped 8 bases, with 21 bases sitting between them. The CDR3 here is CASSLVVSQGFYDEQFF. DNA for the CDR3: TGTGCCAGCAGCTTAGTGGTATCACAGGGTTTTTACGATGAGCAGTTCTTC.

In nucleotides, the CDR3 is TGTGCCAGCAGTTCACCCCTGACGGGGGGCAACCCTAGCAATGAGCAGTTCTTC. This translates into CASSSPLTGGNPSNEQFF. J is TRBJ2-1 and V is TRBV27, with a possible D match to TRBD2 (7 bases). CDR3 length: 18 amino acids. Germline loops: CDR1 MNHEY, CDR2 SMNVEV (reference sequence). V gave up 4 bases and J gave up 6 bases, with 25 bases separating them.

This chain connects TRBV12-5 to TRBJ2-7, with D tentatively TRBD1 (7 bases). This CDR3 comprises 15 residues. The V end was cut by 5 bases, the J end by 4 bases, with 18 bases between. From germline, CDR1 is LGHNT and CDR2 FRNRAP. The CDR3 nucleotides read TGTGCTAGTGGTCCGTACGCGGGACAGCAGTACGAGCAGTACTTC. The encoded protein is CASGPYAGQQYEQYF.

This clone was observed once. The chain recombines TRBV27 with TRBJ2-2; 8 nucleotides agree with TRBD2. V lost 5 bases and J lost 5; bases outside the gene matches: 4. Germline V gives CDR1 MNHEY, CDR2 SMNVEV (reference sequence). The CDR3 has 14 amino acids. CDR3 protein: CASSPRGGTGELFF. CDR3 sequence (DNA): TGTGCCAGCAGTCCTCGGGGGGGGACCGGGGAGCTGTTTTTT.

The chain employs TRBV29-1 and TRBJ2-2; D may be TRBD2 (6 bases). CDR3 length: 15 amino acids. The V end lost 3 bases, the J end lost 6 bases, and 17 bases lay between the germline ends. Germline V CDR1 and CDR2: SQVTM, ANQGSEA. The CDR3 DNA reads TGCAGCGTTGAGTACGGGAGATCTACGGCCGGGGAGCTGTTTTTT. It specifies CSVEYGRSTAGELFF.

The chain couples TRBV7-3 to TRBJ2-3; D is unclear. Deletions cut 3 bases from V and 3 bases from J, with 4 bases between. In germline, CDR1 is SGHTA, CDR2 FQGTGA. The CDR3 totals 12 residues. CDR3 DNA: TGTGCCAGCAGCTTCGGTACAGATACGCAGTATTTT. It encodes CASSFGTDTQYF.

The chain uses TRBV27 and TRBJ2-1; 10 positions match TRBD1. The V and J ends lost 3 bases and 2 bases, in that order; junction bases with no gene match: 1. The CDR3 loop spans 15 amino acids. The germline V gene encodes CDR1 MNHEY and CDR2 SMNVEV (reference sequence). CDR3 amino acids: CASSFGTGAYNEQFF. CDR3 nucleotides: TGTGCCAGCAGTTTCGGGACAGGGGCCTACAATGAGCAGTTCTTC.

V is TRBV20-1 and J is TRBJ2-7; TRBD2 matches at 8 bases. V lost 6 bases, J lost 7 bases, and 5 bases stayed unmatched. This CDR3 is built from 11 residues. CDR1 and CDR2 from the germline V gene are DFQATT and SNEGSKA (reference sequence). The CDR3 loop reads CSASTSGEQYF. For the CDR3, the DNA is TGCAGTGCGTCCACTAGCGGTGAGCAGTACTTC.

The J gene is TRBJ1-1, the V gene TRBV7-3; tentatively, D is TRBD1 (5 bases). This CDR3 region has 13 residues. The V and J ends lost 0 bases and 8 bases respectively, with 10 bases between them. CDR1 and CDR2 from the germline V gene are SGHTA and FQGTGA. CDR3: CASSLTGVTEAFF. The CDR3 DNA reads TGTGCCAGCAGCTTAACAGGGGTTACAGAAGCTTTCTTT.

V is TRBV3-1 (or the pseudogene TRBV3-2) and J is TRBJ2-3; 10 nucleotides line up with TRBD2. J gave up 2 bases and V 3 bases, and 23 bases lay outside the gene matches. The CDR3 sequence is 22 residues long. Looked up from germline, CDR1 is LGHDT and CDR2 is YNNKEL (reference sequence). This CDR3 is CASSQLLLGLAETPSNTDTQYF. The CDR3 DNA sequence: TGTGCCAGCAGCCAGCTCCTATTAGGACTAGCGGAGACCCCTTCGAACACAGATACGCAGTATTTT.

This clone was picked up a small number of times. The J gene is TRBJ2-1, the V gene TRBV14, with 11 nucleotides matching TRBD1. CDR1 is SGHDN, CDR2 FVKESK, per germline. The CDR3 contains 16 residues. V dropped 6 bases and J dropped 5; count of bases not matched to a gene: 9. As DNA, the CDR3 is TGTGCCAGCAGTAACGAACCGGGACAGGGGGACAATGAGCAGTTCTTC. Translation: CASSNEPGQGDNEQFF.

The V call is TRBV27, the J call TRBJ2-1, with TRBD1 matching over 10 bases. V lost 2 bases and J lost 7; bases outside the gene matches: 5. Germline V CDR1 and CDR2: MNHEY, SMNVEV (reference sequence). The CDR3 is made up of 15 amino acids. The CDR3 here is CASSLGTGVWNEQFF. As DNA, the CDR3 is TGTGCCAGCAGTTTAGGGACAGGGGTTTGGAATGAGCAGTTCTTC.